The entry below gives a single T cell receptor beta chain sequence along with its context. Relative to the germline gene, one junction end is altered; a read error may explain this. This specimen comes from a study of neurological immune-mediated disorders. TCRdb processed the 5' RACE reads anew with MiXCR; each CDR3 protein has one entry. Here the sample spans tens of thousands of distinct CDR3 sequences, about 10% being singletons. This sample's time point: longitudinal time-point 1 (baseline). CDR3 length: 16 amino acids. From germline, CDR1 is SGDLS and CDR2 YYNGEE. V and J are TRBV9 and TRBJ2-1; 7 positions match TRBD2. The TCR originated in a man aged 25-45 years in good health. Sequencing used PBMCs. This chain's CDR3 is CASSLGPAGADNEPFF. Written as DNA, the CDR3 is TGTGCCAGCAGCCTAGGGCCGGCGGGAGCCGACAATGAGCCGTTCTTC. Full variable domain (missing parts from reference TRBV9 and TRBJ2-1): DSGVTQTPKHLITATGQRVTLRCSPRSGDLSVYWYQQSLDQGLQFLIQYYNGEERAKGNILERFSAQQFPDLHSELNLSSLELGDSALYFCASSLGPAGADNEPFFGPGTRLTVL.